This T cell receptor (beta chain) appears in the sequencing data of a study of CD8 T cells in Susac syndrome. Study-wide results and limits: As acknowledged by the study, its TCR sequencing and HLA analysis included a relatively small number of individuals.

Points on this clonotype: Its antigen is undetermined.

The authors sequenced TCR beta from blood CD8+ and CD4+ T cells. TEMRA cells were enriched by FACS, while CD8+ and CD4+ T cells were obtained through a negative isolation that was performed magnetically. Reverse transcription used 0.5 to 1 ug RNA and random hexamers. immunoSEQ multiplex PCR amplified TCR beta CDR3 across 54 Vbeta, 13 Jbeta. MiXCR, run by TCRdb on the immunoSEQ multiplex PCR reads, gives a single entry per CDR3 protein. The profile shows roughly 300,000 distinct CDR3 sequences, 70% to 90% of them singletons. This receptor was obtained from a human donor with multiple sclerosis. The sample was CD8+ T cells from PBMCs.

The CDR3 sequence: CASSQDRDTGLPDTQYF. The CDR3 DNA sequence: TGCGCCAGCAGCCAAGATCGAGATACAGGTCTCCCAGATACGCAGTATTTT. The chain links TRBV4-1 to TRBJ2-3; TRBD1 is a possible D gene (5 bases). The CDR3 totals 17 residues. The germline gives CDR1 MGHRA, CDR2 YSYEKL. V was shortened by 0 bases and J by 4 bases, with 17 bases between the two germline ends.